This TCR beta chain was identified during a study of T cells in women clearing cervical HPV infection. Study findings and constraints: CIN3+ cases had significantly higher TCR repertoire richness than controls, but evenness did not differ.

Using immunoSEQ multiplex PCR, the repertoire was profiled, and TCRdb retains in-frame clones only, with some absent. The sample includes roughly 19,000 clones. The germline V gene has CDR1 MGHRA and CDR2 YSYEKL. With V trimmed by 1 base and J by 1 base, 11 bases remained unmatched. CDR3 size: 18 residues. As concerns this clone: No antigen is known for it. The read ends 3 residues shy of where the CDR3 ends; the end is completed using the germline J gene.

This clonotype originated in a woman between 18 and 75 years old with a cervical HPV16 infection that either progressed to CIN3+ or cleared (not recorded which). Sequencing was performed on blood buffy coat. The J gene is TRBJ2-7, the V gene TRBV4-1, with 9 bases lining up with TRBD1. CDR3 DNA (partial): TGCGCCAGCAGCCAAGTGATAAGACCGGGACAGGGATCCTACGAG. As protein: CASSQVIRPGQGSYE. The full CDR3 reads CASSQVIRPGQGSYEQYF.